This is a list of T cell receptor beta chains from one sample in a study of T cell responses to AZD1222 COVID-19 vaccine. Produced via immunoSEQ multiplex PCR; TCRdb's table is partial and in-frame only. Among about 170,000 clones, around nine tenths were seen once, and the ten largest hold less than 1.3%. This sample comprised peripheral blood, obtained 28 days after the second AZD1222 dose. The receptors shown here come from an adult who received the AZD1222 COVID-19 vaccine. Both conserved end residues are part of each CDR3. A D gene is named only where the DNA matches it firmly. The size field is filled for only some rows; it gives once, few, many or a size class.

abundance	v_gene	d_gene	j_gene	CDR3aa	CDR3nt
.	TRBV4-1	.	TRBJ1-3	CASSQLPSVSSGNTIYF	TGCGCCAGCAGCCAACTTCCATCGGTAAGCTCTGGAAACACCATATATTTT
.	TRBV6-5	.	TRBJ2-1	CASSPDAYNEQFF	TGTGCCAGCAGCCCAGACGCGTACAATGAGCAGTTCTTC
.	TRBV15	TRBD2	TRBJ2-4	CATSRGLADKNIQYF	TGTGCCACCAGCAGAGGACTAGCGGATAAAAACATTCAGTACTTC
.	TRBV4-2	TRBD1	TRBJ1-5	CASSGRTGMDQPQHF	TGTGCCAGCAGTGGACGGACAGGGATGGATCAGCCCCAGCATTTT
.	TRBV5-1	.	TRBJ1-3	CASSLPPSGRQAGNTIYF	TGCGCCAGCAGCTTGCCCCCTTCGGGGAGGCAGGCTGGAAACACCATATATTTT
.	TRBV18	.	TRBJ1-6	CASSRTLAPLHF	TGTGCCAGCTCACGAACCCTGGCACCCCTCCACTTT
.	TRBV2	.	TRBJ1-5	CASEGGRYNQPQHF	TGTGCCAGCGAGGGGGGACGGTACAATCAGCCCCAGCATTTT
.	TRBV7-9	.	TRBJ1-5	CASSLGGINQPQHF	TGTGCCAGCAGCTTGGGAGGGATCAATCAGCCCCAGCATTTT
.	TRBV19	TRBD2	TRBJ2-2	CATGTSGGAGGTGELFF	TGTGCCACCGGGACTAGCGGGGGGGCCGGGGGCACCGGGGAGCTGTTTTTT
.	TRBV13	.	TRBJ1-5	CASSLGGQPQHF	TGTGCCAGCAGCTTAGGCGGGCAGCCCCAGCATTTT
.	TRBV4-3	.	TRBJ2-1	CASSQDPPGAGLITEQFF	TGCGCCAGCAGCCAAGATCCCCCCGGGGCGGGGTTAATCACTGAGCAGTTCTTC
.	TRBV6-5	.	TRBJ1-5	CASRYSNQPQHF	TGTGCCAGCAGATATAGCAATCAGCCCCAGCATTTT
.	TRBV6-2/TRBV6-3	.	TRBJ1-6	CASSYLFGRSNSPLHF	TGTGCCAGCAGTTACTTGTTCGGCCGGTCTAATTCACCCCTCCACTTT
once	TRBV18	.	TRBJ2-5	CASSPWGETQYF	TGTGCCAGCTCACCATGGGGGGAGACCCAGTACTTC
few	TRBV10-3	.	TRBJ1-2	CAISVNEGEGYTF	TGTGCCATCAGTGTTAATGAGGGGGAAGGCTACACCTTC
few	TRBV28	.	TRBJ1-6	CADRSSYNSPLHF	TGTGCCGACCGGAGCTCCTATAATTCACCCCTCCACTTT
.	TRBV19	.	TRBJ2-2	CASSKEDRYTGELFF	TGTGCCAGTAGTAAGGAGGACAGATACACCGGGGAGCTGTTTTTT
.	TRBV5-5	TRBD1	TRBJ1-5	CASSWDRGHGQPQHF	TGTGCCAGCAGCTGGGACAGGGGGCATGGTCAGCCCCAGCATTTT
.	TRBV19	.	TRBJ1-4	CASSIFSEKLFF	TGTGCCAGTAGTATTTTTTCAGAAAAACTGTTTTTT
.	TRBV7-8	.	TRBJ2-3	CASSSKTGTTFGTDTQYF	TGTGCCAGCAGCTCTAAGACCGGGACAACTTTTGGCACAGATACGCAGTATTTT
.	TRBV10-3	.	TRBJ1-2	CAIWVGPTIGGYTF	TGTGCCATCTGGGTGGGGCCGACAATTGGGGGCTACACCTTC
.	TRBV7-8	TRBD1	TRBJ1-1	CASSLGTGGLMTEAFF	TGTGCCAGCAGCTTAGGGACAGGGGGCTTGATGACTGAAGCTTTCTTT